This TCR beta chain derives from a study of blood T cells in healthy people across ages. A J-beta primer mix and a sample-barcoded 5' primer were used in a second PCR of roughly 7 to 12 cycles. MiXCR, applied by TCRdb to the 5' RACE reads, yields one record per CDR3 protein. The profile shows around 900,000 distinct CDR3 sequences, more than 25% of them singletons. V lost 5 bases and J 0 bases, leaving 11 bases between the germline ends. In germline, CDR1 is DFQATT, CDR2 SNEGSKA (reference sequence). This CDR3 is built from 15 residues. This clonotype was seen at least ten times. The sequenced sample consisted of blood. The receptor comes from a woman over 75 in good health. The gene calls are TRBV20-1 and TRBJ1-6; tentatively, D is TRBD1 (5 bases). The CDR3 reads CSAVHRSSYNSPLHF. CDR3 DNA sequence: TGCAGTGCTGTCCACAGGAGCTCCTATAATTCACCCCTCCACTTT.